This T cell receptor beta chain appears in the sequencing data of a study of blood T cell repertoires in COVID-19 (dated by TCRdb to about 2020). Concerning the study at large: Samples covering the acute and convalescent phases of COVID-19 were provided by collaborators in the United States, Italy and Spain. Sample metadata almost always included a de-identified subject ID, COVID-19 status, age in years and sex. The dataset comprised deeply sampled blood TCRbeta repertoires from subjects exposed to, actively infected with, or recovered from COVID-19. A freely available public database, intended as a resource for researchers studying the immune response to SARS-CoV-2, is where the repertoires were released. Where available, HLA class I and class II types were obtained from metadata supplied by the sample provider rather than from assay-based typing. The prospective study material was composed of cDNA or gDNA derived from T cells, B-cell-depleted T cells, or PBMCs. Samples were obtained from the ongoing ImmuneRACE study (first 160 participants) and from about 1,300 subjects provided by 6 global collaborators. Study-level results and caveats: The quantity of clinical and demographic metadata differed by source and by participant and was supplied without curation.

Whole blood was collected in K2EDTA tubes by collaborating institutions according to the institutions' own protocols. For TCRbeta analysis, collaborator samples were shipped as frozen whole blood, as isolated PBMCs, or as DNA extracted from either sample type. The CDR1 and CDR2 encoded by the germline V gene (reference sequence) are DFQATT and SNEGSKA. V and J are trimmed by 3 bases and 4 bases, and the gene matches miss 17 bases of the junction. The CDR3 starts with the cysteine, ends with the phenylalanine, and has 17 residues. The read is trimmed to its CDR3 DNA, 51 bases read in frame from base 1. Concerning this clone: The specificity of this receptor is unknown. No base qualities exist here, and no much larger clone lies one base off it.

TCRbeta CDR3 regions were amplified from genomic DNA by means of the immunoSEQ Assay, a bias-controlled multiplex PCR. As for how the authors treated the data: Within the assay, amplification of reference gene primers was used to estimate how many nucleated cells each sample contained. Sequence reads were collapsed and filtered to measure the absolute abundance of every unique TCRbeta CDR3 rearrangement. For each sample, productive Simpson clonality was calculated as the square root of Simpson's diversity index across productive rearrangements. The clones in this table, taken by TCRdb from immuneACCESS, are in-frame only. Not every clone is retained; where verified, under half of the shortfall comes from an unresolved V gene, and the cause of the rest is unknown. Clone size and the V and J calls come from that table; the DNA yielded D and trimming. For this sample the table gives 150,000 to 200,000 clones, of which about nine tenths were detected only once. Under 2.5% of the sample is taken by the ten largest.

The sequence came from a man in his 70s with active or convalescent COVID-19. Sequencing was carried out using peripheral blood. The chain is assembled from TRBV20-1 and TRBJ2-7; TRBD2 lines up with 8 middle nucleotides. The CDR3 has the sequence CSASYPESPSGSYEQYF. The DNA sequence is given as TGCAGTGCTAGTTATCCGGAAAGCCCAAGCGGGAGTTACGAGCAGTACTTC.